The next 27 T cell receptor beta chains were all read from a single sample in a study of cytomegalovirus exposure and HLA in healthy donors. Vbeta (60) and Jbeta (13) primers were used in the PCR. Repertoires were generated with immunoSEQ multiplex PCR, while TCRdb's copy carries only in-frame clones and drops some. Its listing shows around 160,000 clones. Sequenced: PBMCs. Receptors were obtained from a woman aged 50 to 60 in good health and CMV-seronegative.

The chain employs TRBV6-6 and TRBJ2-7; D is possibly TRBD1 (6 bases). Between the trimmed V and J ends, which lost 2 bases and 1 base, there was a span of 9 bases. Germline V gene sequence: CDR1 MNHNY, CDR2 SVGAGI (reference sequence). The CDR3 spans 14 residues. CDR3 DNA: TGTGCCAGCAGTTACACCCAGGGGTCCTACGAGCAGTACTTC. Protein sequence: CASSYTQGSYEQYF.

The V call is TRBV11-2, the J call TRBJ1-2; TRBD1 matches 10 bases. Germline V gene sequence: CDR1 SGHAT, CDR2 FQNNGV. The CDR3 spans 15 residues. Trimming removed 3 bases from V and 5 bases from J; junction bases left unmatched: 6. The DNA of the CDR3 is TGTGCCAGCAGCTTCGGACAGGGGGAACTTTATGGCTACACCTTC. Translating it yields CASSFGQGELYGYTF.

The V call is TRBV28, the J call TRBJ2-7, with 9 bases lining up with TRBD1. The CDR3 extends over 16 amino acids. Germline-derived CDR1 and CDR2 are MDHEN and SYDVKM. The V and J ends lost 4 bases and 7 bases, in that order; junction bases with no gene match: 14. The CDR3 sequence: CASSSDGQGPWGEQYF. DNA for the CDR3: TGTGCCAGCAGTTCCGACGGACAGGGGCCCTGGGGTGAGCAGTACTTC.

The gene calls are TRBV29-1 and TRBJ2-7; 10 bases are a match to TRBD2. This CDR3 spans 16 amino acids. The V gene's germline CDR1 is SQVTM and CDR2 ANQGSEA. Unmatched junction bases numbered 17, after V lost 6 bases and J lost 6 bases. CDR3 amino acids: CSVPNSAGGRSGEQYF. The CDR3 bases are TGCAGCGTGCCGAACTCAGCGGGGGGGCGATCTGGCGAGCAGTACTTC.

The chain couples TRBV7-6 to TRBJ2-7, with D hard to call. Germline V lookup: CDR1 SGHVS, CDR2 FNYEAQ. The CDR3 has 16 amino acids. V lost 0 bases and J lost 2, with 14 bases in between. The CDR3 sequence is CASSLALSNPTYEQYF. Written as DNA, the CDR3 is TGTGCCAGCAGCTTAGCGCTATCAAACCCCACCTACGAGCAGTACTTC.

The CDR3 loop is CASSFRQGAPYEQYF. The CDR3 region has the DNA TGCGCCAGCAGCTTCCGACAGGGTGCACCTTACGAGCAGTACTTC. The chain couples TRBV5-1 to TRBJ2-7; 7 bases agree with TRBD1. V gave up 2 bases and J gave up 4 bases; unmatched junction bases: 9. Germline V gene data show CDR1 as SGHRS and CDR2 as YFSETQ. The CDR3 length is 15 residues.

This chain joins TRBV18 and TRBJ2-5; no definite D call. Between the trimmed V and J ends, which lost 0 bases and 2 bases, there was a span of 7 bases. The CDR3 length is 14 residues. Germline V gives CDR1 KGHSH, CDR2 LQKENI. In DNA form, the CDR3 reads TGTGCCAGCTCACCACCCGGGTTTCAAGAGACCCAGTACTTC. It specifies CASSPPGFQETQYF.

The V gene is TRBV9, the J gene TRBJ2-3, with 7 bases lining up with TRBD2. This CDR3 has 15 residues. J was trimmed by 6 bases and V by 1 base; bases with no gene match: 8. Germline V gene data show CDR1 as SGDLS and CDR2 as YYNGEE. In nucleotides, the CDR3 is TGTGCCAGCAGCGTATCTGCGGGAGTCGGCGATACGCAGTATTTT. Amino acids: CASSVSAGVGDTQYF.

J is TRBJ1-5 and V is TRBV5-1; tentatively, D is TRBD1 (5 bases). With 1 base removed from V and 3 bases from J, the gap between germline ends came to 8 bases. Germline V lookup: CDR1 SGHRS, CDR2 YFSETQ. CDR3 length: 14 amino acids. Here the CDR3 DNA reads TGCGCCAGCAGCTTGTCAGGGCACAATCAGCCCCAGCATTTT. This sequence encodes CASSLSGHNQPQHF.

The chain links TRBV30 to TRBJ1-1, with TRBD1 as a possible D gene (5 bases). The CDR3 extends over 12 amino acids. The V end was cut by 2 bases, the J end by 7 bases, with 11 bases between. Germline V lookup: CDR1 GTSNPN, CDR2 SVGIG (reference sequence). CDR3 sequence: CAWSSAGLEAFF. As DNA, the CDR3 is TGTGCCTGGAGTTCAGCGGGACTTGAAGCTTTCTTT.

V and J are TRBV11-2 and TRBJ1-2; a possible D gene is TRBD1 (6 bases). Trimming removed 3 bases from V and 0 bases from J, with 14 bases in between. The CDR3 has 16 residues. Germline-derived CDR1 and CDR2 are SGHAT and FQNNGV. Written as DNA, the CDR3 is TGTGCCAGCAGCTTGGGGGCGTTGGTGACTAACTATGGCTACACCTTC. As protein: CASSLGALVTNYGYTF.

V is TRBV2 and J is TRBJ2-3; D gene uncertain. The germline gives CDR1 SNHLY, CDR2 FYNNEI. V was shortened by 10 bases and J by 4 bases, with 12 bases between the two germline ends. The CDR3 consists of 12 residues. In nucleotides, the CDR3 is TGTGCCACCTTACCCGACTCAGATACGCAGTATTTT. Amino acid sequence: CATLPDSDTQYF.

The chain employs TRBV6-1 and TRBJ2-2; TRBD2 might be the D (5 bases). The V gene lost 4 bases and the J gene lost 8 bases, with 14 bases spanning the gap. Germline V CDR1 and CDR2: MNHNS, SASEGT. The CDR3 runs to 14 residues. The CDR3 loop reads CASSGWAGAGELFF. The CDR3 DNA reads TGTGCCAGCAGTGGTTGGGCGGGCGCGGGGGAGCTGTTTTTT.

This chain uses TRBV7-9 with TRBJ2-7; TRBD1 matches at 7 bases. The germline gives CDR1 SEHNR, CDR2 FQNEAQ (reference sequence). The trim removed 6 bases at V and 2 bases at J, leaving 13 bases unmatched. This CDR3 has 16 amino acids. In DNA, the CDR3 is TGTGCCAGCAGTTCACAGGGGACGGAGGCACCCTACGAGCAGTACTTC. Its translation is CASSSQGTEAPYEQYF.

The CDR3 region is CASPGRLAGGLGTDTQYF. In DNA, the CDR3 is TGCGCCAGCCCCGGAAGGCTAGCGGGAGGGCTGGGCACAGATACGCAGTATTTT. The chain recombines TRBV10-1 with TRBJ2-3; 12 positions match TRBD2. The CDR3 is made up of 18 amino acids. Germline values: CDR1 WNHNN, CDR2 SYGVQD (reference sequence). V was pared by 8 bases and J by 1 base, with 13 bases of the junction left unmatched.

This rearrangement joins TRBV9 to TRBJ2-6; no clear D gene. The V end was cut by 3 bases, the J end by 2 bases, with 15 bases between. The length of the CDR3 is 17 residues. The V gene's germline CDR1 is SGDLS and CDR2 YYNGEE. Here the CDR3 reads CASSAARKKAGANVLTF. The CDR3 nucleotides are TGTGCCAGCAGCGCCGCTAGGAAAAAGGCTGGGGCCAACGTCCTGACTTTC.

The V and J genes are TRBV27 and TRBJ1-2; TRBD1 might be the D (6 bases). This CDR3 comprises 13 residues. V lost 2 bases and J 7 bases, leaving 11 bases between the germline ends. Germline V gene sequence: CDR1 MNHEY, CDR2 SMNVEV (reference sequence). Written as DNA, the CDR3 is TGTGCCAGCAGTTTACAGGGGAAGGGTGGCTACACCTTC. Translated, it gives CASSLQGKGGYTF.

The V gene is TRBV5-1, the J gene TRBJ1-3; 9 bases fit TRBD1. Germline V CDR1 and CDR2: SGHRS, YFSETQ. The CDR3 extends over 13 amino acids. Losses at the gene ends were 3 bases for V and 9 bases for J; bases not matched to a gene: 4. The CDR3 is CASSWDRAATIYF. As DNA, the CDR3 is TGCGCCAGCAGCTGGGACAGGGCGGCCACCATATATTTT.

DNA of the CDR3: TGTGCCAGCAGACGGGGACAGGGGGAAGAGACCCAGTACTTC. Protein: CASRRGQGEETQYF. V and J are TRBV6-5 and TRBJ2-5, with 11 bases identical to TRBD1. V was clipped by 6 bases and J by 3 bases; unmatched bases: 3. The CDR3 consists of 14 residues. The germline V gene has CDR1 MNHEY and CDR2 SVGAGI.

V and J are TRBV5-1 and TRBJ1-2; TRBD1 matches 8 bases. V shed 0 bases and J 7 bases; nucleotides not matched to a gene: 8. CDR1 is SGHRS, CDR2 YFSETQ, per germline. This CDR3 is 15 amino acids long. In DNA, the CDR3 is TGCGCCAGCAGCTTGGGGGGACAGGACCTCGGTGGCTACACCTTC. Protein: CASSLGGQDLGGYTF.

The chain combines TRBV19 with TRBJ2-1; TRBD1 is a possible D gene (5 bases). CDR1 is LNHDA, CDR2 SQIVND, per germline (reference sequence). The CDR3 runs 17 residues. V gave up 4 bases and J gave up 7 bases, with 23 bases separating them. CDR3: CASSKGLLYLPGNEQFF. CDR3 DNA: TGTGCCAGTAGTAAGGGGCTCCTATACCTTCCCGGGAATGAGCAGTTCTTC.

J is TRBJ2-7 and V is TRBV11-2; weak D call: TRBD1 (7 bases). The CDR3 extends over 14 amino acids. Per germline, CDR1 SGHAT and CDR2 FQNNGV. Trimming removed 5 bases at V and 0 bases at J, with 11 bases between. The CDR3 here is CASSGGTVSYEQYF. Here the CDR3 DNA reads TGTGCCAGCAGCGGAGGGACAGTCTCCTACGAGCAGTACTTC.

The V call is TRBV9, the J call TRBJ2-3; D perhaps matches TRBD1 (6 bases). The V end was cut by 4 bases, the J end by 2 bases, with 11 bases between. The CDR3 consists of 14 residues. CDR1 and CDR2 from the germline V gene are SGDLS and YYNGEE. The CDR3, as DNA: TGTGCCAGCAGCATTGGACAGCTCACAGATACGCAGTATTTT. Its translation is CASSIGQLTDTQYF. Full variable domain (rest looked up from reference TRBV9 and TRBJ2-3): DSGVTQTPKHLITATGQRVTLRCSPRSGDLSVYWYQQSLDQGLQFLIQYYNGEERAKGNILERFSAQQFPDLHSELNLSSLELGDSALYFCASSIGQLTDTQYFGPGTRLTVL.

The chain has TRBV30 and TRBJ2-1, with 10 bases lining up with TRBD2. The germline V gene has CDR1 GTSNPN and CDR2 SVGIG (reference sequence). The V segment lost 2 bases and the J segment 1 base; nucleotides outside the gene matches: 8. The CDR3 is 17 residues long. DNA for the CDR3: TGTGCCTGGAGTCCCAGGACTAGCGGATTGTCCTACAATGAGCAGTTCTTC. Amino acid sequence: CAWSPRTSGLSYNEQFF.

The genes are TRBV19 and TRBJ1-1; no definite D call. V gave up 6 bases and J gave up 0 bases, with 8 bases separating them. Germline V gene lookup returns CDR1 LNHDA and CDR2 SQIVND (reference sequence). The CDR3 contains 13 residues. The CDR3 loop reads CASRGTVNTEAFF. For the CDR3, the DNA is TGTGCCAGTAGGGGCACAGTGAACACTGAAGCTTTCTTT.

The J gene is TRBJ1-1, the V gene TRBV6-5; 7 nucleotides agree with TRBD1. V was pared by 6 bases and J by 5 bases, with 6 bases of the junction left unmatched. Looked up from germline, CDR1 is MNHEY and CDR2 is SVGAGI. The CDR3 is 13 residues long. The CDR3 is CASRTGPGTEAFF. CDR3 nucleotide sequence: TGTGCCAGCAGGACAGGGCCTGGGACTGAAGCTTTCTTT.

The V and J genes are TRBV9 and TRBJ2-2; D is perhaps TRBD1 (5 bases). The germline V gene encodes CDR1 SGDLS and CDR2 YYNGEE. The CDR3 totals 14 residues. Trimming removed 6 bases at V and 1 base at J, with 10 bases between. For the CDR3, the DNA is TGTGCCAGCAATATTCAGGGGAACACCGGGGAGCTGTTTTTT. This codes for CASNIQGNTGELFF.